Listed here are 25 T cell receptor beta chains from one sample, sequenced in a study of shared clonotypes between healthy human individuals. Profiled with immunoSEQ multiplex PCR; TCRdb holds only in-frame clones, not every one. The sample shows around 1.1 million clones, 70% to 85% of them seen only once. The sequencing sample was made of memory CD4+ T cells from PBMCs. Regarding subset: CD45RA-negative fraction. The source is a man in his late teens or twenties in good health. Some clones in this sample may be carry-over from other donors' samples.

The J gene is TRBJ2-1, the V gene TRBV19; 8 bases fit TRBD1. Germline V gives CDR1 LNHDA, CDR2 SQIVND (reference sequence). V lost 11 bases, J lost 9 bases, and 15 bases stayed unmatched. This CDR3 contains 14 residues. The CDR3 here is CASQMGRGPAEQFF. The DNA of the CDR3 is TGTGCCTCACAAATGGGCAGGGGGCCGGCTGAGCAGTTCTTC.

The chain links TRBV11-2 to TRBJ2-7, with D possibly matching TRBD1 (5 bases). Germline V CDR1 and CDR2: SGHAT, FQNNGV. The CDR3 runs 12 residues. V lost 3 bases and J lost 5, with 8 bases in between. For the CDR3, the DNA is TGTGCCAGCAGCTTGGCGGACAACGAGCAGTACTTC. This gives the protein CASSLADNEQYF.

V usage is TRBV6-1 and J usage is TRBJ1-2; no clear D. The CDR3 covers 13 residues. Germline-derived CDR1 and CDR2 are MNHNS and SASEGT. The ends were cut back, 7 bases at V and 6 bases at J, with 15 bases in the middle. In nucleotides, the CDR3 is TGTGCCAGCACCGTCGGATGGAGGGATGGCTACACCTTC. It codes for CASTVGWRDGYTF.

V is TRBV9 and J is TRBJ2-5; TRBD2 agrees at 12 bases. The CDR3 spans 15 residues. Germline trimming cut 2 bases from V and 4 bases from J; bases unmatched to any gene: 3. In germline, CDR1 is SGDLS, CDR2 YYNGEE. CDR3 nucleotide sequence: TGTGCCAGCAGCGTCAGACTAGCGGGAGTAGAGACCCAGTACTTC. Protein: CASSVRLAGVETQYF.

The V call is TRBV5-6, the J call TRBJ1-2; D possibly corresponds to TRBD1 (5 bases). Germline values: CDR1 SGHDT, CDR2 YYEEEE. This CDR3 spans 15 amino acids. Between the trimmed V and J ends, which lost 0 bases and 5 bases, there was a span of 14 bases. CDR3 amino acids: CASSLGGTPGYGYTF. The CDR3 region has the DNA TGTGCCAGCAGCTTGGGAGGGACCCCGGGGTATGGCTACACCTTC.

This chain links TRBV30 with TRBJ2-3; 11 bases map to TRBD2. Germline CDR1 is GTSNPN and CDR2 is SVGIG (reference sequence). J was trimmed by 7 bases and V by 0 bases; bases with no gene match: 3. The CDR3 consists of 14 residues. For the CDR3, the DNA is TGTGCCTGGAGTGTACTAGCGGGAGAAAATACGCAGTATTTT. Protein product: CAWSVLAGENTQYF.

For the CDR3, the DNA is TGTGCCAGCAGGATACAGGGGGCTGGAGAGACCCAGTACTTC. This gives the protein CASRIQGAGETQYF. V and J are TRBV2 and TRBJ2-5, with 9 bases aligning to TRBD1. V was clipped by 6 bases and J by 4 bases; unmatched bases: 6. The CDR3 loop spans 14 amino acids. Germline V gene data show CDR1 as SNHLY and CDR2 as FYNNEI.

The chain carries TRBV7-9 and TRBJ1-4; D gene uncertain. This CDR3 spans 16 amino acids. The V gene's germline CDR1 is SEHNR and CDR2 FQNEAQ (reference sequence). V lost 1 base and J lost 1, with 10 bases in between. CDR3 bases: TGTGCCAGCAGCTTAGGAGTCGGGGAAACTAATGAAAAACTGTTTTTT. Its protein is CASSLGVGETNEKLFF.

This clone has ten or more counts. The V gene is TRBV18, the J gene TRBJ1-1; 8 bases are shared with TRBD1. CDR3 length: 13 amino acids. With 3 bases clipped from V and 11 bases from J, the junction kept 8 bases outside the gene matches. Germline V gene lookup returns CDR1 KGHSH and CDR2 LQKENI. This CDR3 is CASSPGGQGSAFF. The DNA for the CDR3 is TGTGCCAGCTCACCGGGAGGACAGGGTTCGGCTTTCTTT.

The chain couples TRBV28 to TRBJ1-2, with D possibly being TRBD1 (5 bases). Between the trimmed V and J ends, which lost 3 bases and 8 bases, there was a span of 16 bases. In germline, CDR1 is MDHEN, CDR2 SYDVKM. The CDR3 loop spans 14 amino acids. CDR3: CASSFRDGGRGYTF. The CDR3 DNA reads as TGTGCCAGCAGTTTCAGGGACGGCGGGCGCGGCTACACCTTC.

The genes are TRBV7-3 and TRBJ2-2, with unresolved D. Per the germline V gene, CDR1 is SGHTA and CDR2 is FQGTGA. V gave up 6 bases and J gave up 7 bases, with 6 bases separating them. The length of the CDR3 is 11 residues. The CDR3 region is CASRGGGELFF. The CDR3 DNA sequence: TGTGCCAGCAGAGGCGGCGGGGAGCTGTTTTTT.

This clone has just a few counts. The chain has TRBV11-2 and TRBJ1-1, with a tentative D call TRBD1 (5 bases). Germline V gene data show CDR1 as SGHAT and CDR2 as FQNNGV. Trimming pared 5 bases from V and 4 bases from J, leaving 11 bases between. This CDR3 spans 13 amino acids. In DNA, the CDR3 is TGTGCCAGCAGCACCGCGGGGGGCACTGAAGCTTTCTTT. Translating it yields CASSTAGGTEAFF.

The chain couples TRBV18 to TRBJ2-1; D is undetermined. This CDR3 has 13 amino acids. V was shortened by 3 bases and J by 6 bases, with 9 bases between the two germline ends. Germline V gene lookup returns CDR1 KGHSH and CDR2 LQKENI. The DNA for the CDR3 is TGTGCCAGCTCACCGTATACGGTCAATGAGCAGTTCTTC. As protein: CASSPYTVNEQFF. Full variable domain (missing parts from reference TRBV18 and TRBJ2-1): NAGVMQNPRHLVRRRGQEARLRCSPMKGHSHVYWYRQLPEEGLKFMVYLQKENIIDESGMPKERFSAEFPKEGPSILRIQQVVRGDSAAYFCASSPYTVNEQFFGPGTRLTVL.

The chain employs TRBV18 and TRBJ2-7; tentatively, D is TRBD2 (5 bases). Between the trimmed V and J ends, which lost 6 bases and 7 bases, there was a span of 13 bases. CDR1 KGHSH and CDR2 LQKENI come from the germline V gene. The CDR3 sequence is 12 residues long. The CDR3 DNA sequence: TGTGCCAGCTCCCCGGACTGGGCGGAGCAGTACTTC. Its translation: CASSPDWAEQYF.

The sample holds a few counts of this clone. This chain connects TRBV28 to TRBJ1-5; D not resolved. CDR1 is MDHEN and CDR2 is SYDVKM in the germline V gene. V lost 6 bases and J 6 bases, leaving 15 bases between the germline ends. The CDR3 runs to 14 residues. CDR3 amino acids: CASRSYGEGQPQHF. CDR3 in DNA: TGTGCCAGCAGGTCGTATGGGGAAGGTCAGCCCCAGCATTTT.

The chain recombines TRBV18 with TRBJ2-7, with 10 bases identical to TRBD1. The length of the CDR3 is 16 residues. Trimming took 2 bases from V and 1 from J; bases not matched to a gene: 5. The V gene's germline CDR1 is KGHSH and CDR2 LQKENI. The CDR3 DNA is TGTGCCAGCTCACCAAACGGACAGGGGGGATCCTACGAGCAGTACTTC. It is translated as CASSPNGQGGSYEQYF. Filled out from reference TRBV18 and TRBJ2-7, the complete variable domain reads NAGVMQNPRHLVRRRGQEARLRCSPMKGHSHVYWYRQLPEEGLKFMVYLQKENIIDESGMPKERFSAEFPKEGPSILRIQQVVRGDSAAYFCASSPNGQGGSYEQYFGPGTRLTVT.

The chain is built from TRBV6-6 and TRBJ2-7, with no clear D. Germline lookup yields CDR1 MNHNY and CDR2 SVGAGI (reference sequence). CDR3 size: 14 residues. The V gene lost 4 bases and the J gene lost 2 bases, with 12 bases spanning the gap. The CDR3 spells CASSSLRSTYEQYF. DNA for the CDR3: TGTGCCAGCAGTTCGTTACGTTCTACCTACGAGCAGTACTTC.

The CDR3 nucleotides read TGTGCCAGTCTAAGACAGGGGGCGAGGTACGAGCAGTACTTC. Protein: CASLRQGARYEQYF. The gene calls are TRBV28 and TRBJ2-7, with 10 bases aligning to TRBD1. Germline V gene sequence: CDR1 MDHEN, CDR2 SYDVKM. The length of the CDR3 is 14 residues. V was pared by 9 bases and J by 4 bases, with 9 bases of the junction left unmatched.

The V call is TRBV7-9, the J call TRBJ2-3; 8 nucleotides align to TRBD2. V dropped 5 bases and J dropped 0; count of bases not matched to a gene: 13. This CDR3 is 18 amino acids long. Germline V gene data show CDR1 as SEHNR and CDR2 as FQNEAQ (reference sequence). Written as DNA, the CDR3 is TGTGCCAGCAGCCCCCTCCTTGGCTTAGCGGGAAGCACAGATACGCAGTATTTT. Its translation is CASSPLLGLAGSTDTQYF.

Notes on this clone: A much larger clone is a single base away; this may be a read error. The same CDR3 arises from other DNA sequences in this sample as well. The chain combines TRBV5-1 with TRBJ2-7; D unclear. From germline, CDR1 is SGHRS and CDR2 YFSETQ. The CDR3 covers 14 residues. The V and J ends lost 2 bases and 0 bases respectively, with 9 bases between them. The CDR3 reads CASSFGDGSYEQYF. CDR3 coding DNA: TGCGCCAGCAGCTTCGGAGACGGCTCCTACGAGCAGTACTTC.

The chain links TRBV7-8 to TRBJ1-1; D not certain. V gave up 1 base and J gave up 5 bases, with 11 bases separating them. This CDR3 is 14 amino acids long. Germline values: CDR1 SGHVS, CDR2 FQNEAQ. CDR3 loop: CASSLVVRWTEAFF. CDR3 sequence (DNA): TGTGCCAGCAGCTTAGTGGTACGCTGGACTGAAGCTTTCTTT.

The rearrangement links TRBV7-8 to TRBJ1-2; tentatively, D is TRBD1 (5 bases). This CDR3 has 15 amino acids. V shed 0 bases and J shed 4 bases, with 12 bases lying between them. From germline, CDR1 is SGHVS and CDR2 FQNEAQ. DNA for the CDR3: TGTGCCAGCAGCTTAGCGCAGGCAGGGATCTATGGCTACACCTTC. It translates to CASSLAQAGIYGYTF.

The chain uses TRBV28 and TRBJ1-1, with D perhaps TRBD1 (6 bases). V dropped 7 bases and J dropped 1 base, with 16 bases sitting between them. This CDR3 spans 15 amino acids. In germline, CDR1 is MDHEN, CDR2 SYDVKM. The CDR3 nucleotides are TGTGCCAGCATCGAAACCGGGACAAAGAACACTGAAGCTTTCTTT. It codes for CASIETGTKNTEAFF. The full variable domain, rest sourced from reference TRBV28 and TRBJ1-1, is DVKVTQSSRYLVKRTGEKVFLECVQDMDHENMFWYRQDPGLGLRLIYFSYDVKMKEKGDIPEGYSVSREKKERFSLILESASTNQTSMYLCASIETGTKNTEAFFGQGTRLTVV.

The sample holds a few counts of this clone. CDR3 DNA: TGTGCCAGCAGCCCACCAGCGGGAGAATCCCAAGAGACCCAGTACTTC. This codes for CASSPPAGESQETQYF. The V and J genes are TRBV7-3 and TRBJ2-5; 8 bases are a match to TRBD2. This CDR3 contains 16 residues. Germline trimming cut 5 bases from V and 1 base from J; bases unmatched to any gene: 9. CDR1 is SGHTA, CDR2 FQGTGA, per germline. Full variable domain (outside the CDR3, taken from reference TRBV7-3 and TRBJ2-5): GAGVSQTPSNKVTEKGKYVELRCDPISGHTALYWYRQSLGQGPEFLIYFQGTGAADDSGLPNDRFFAVRPEGSVSTLKIQRTERGDSAVYLCASSPPAGESQETQYFGPGTRLLVL.

The chain links TRBV15 to TRBJ2-1; D may be TRBD1 (5 bases). Germline-derived CDR1 and CDR2 are LNHNV and YYDKDF (reference sequence). The V end lost 1 base, the J end lost 7 bases, and 14 bases lay between the germline ends. The length of the CDR3 is 15 residues. The CDR3 coding sequence is TGTGCCACCAGCAGAGCCCTGGGCAGGGAAAATGAGCAGTTCTTC. Translated: CATSRALGRENEQFF.